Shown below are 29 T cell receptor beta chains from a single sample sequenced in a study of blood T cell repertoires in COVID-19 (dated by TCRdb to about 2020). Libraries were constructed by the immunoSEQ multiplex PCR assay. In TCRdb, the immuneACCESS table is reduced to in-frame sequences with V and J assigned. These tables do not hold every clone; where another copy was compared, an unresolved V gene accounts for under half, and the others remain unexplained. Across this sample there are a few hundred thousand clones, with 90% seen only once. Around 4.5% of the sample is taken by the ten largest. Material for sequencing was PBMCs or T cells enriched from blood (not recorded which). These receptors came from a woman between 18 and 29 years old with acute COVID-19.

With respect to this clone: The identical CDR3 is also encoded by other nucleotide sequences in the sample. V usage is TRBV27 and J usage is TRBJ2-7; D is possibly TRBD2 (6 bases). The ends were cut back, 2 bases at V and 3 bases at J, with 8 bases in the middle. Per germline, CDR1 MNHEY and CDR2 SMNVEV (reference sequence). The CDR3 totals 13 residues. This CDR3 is CASSLGGSYEQYF. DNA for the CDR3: TGTGCCAGCAGTTTAGGGGGGAGCTACGAGCAGTACTTC.

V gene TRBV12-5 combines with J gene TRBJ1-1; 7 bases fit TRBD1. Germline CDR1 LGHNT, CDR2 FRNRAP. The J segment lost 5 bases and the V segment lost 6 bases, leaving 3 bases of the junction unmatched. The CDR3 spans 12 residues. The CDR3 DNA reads TGTGCTAGTGGAGACAGGGCGACTGAAGCTTTCTTT. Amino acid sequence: CASGDRATEAFF.

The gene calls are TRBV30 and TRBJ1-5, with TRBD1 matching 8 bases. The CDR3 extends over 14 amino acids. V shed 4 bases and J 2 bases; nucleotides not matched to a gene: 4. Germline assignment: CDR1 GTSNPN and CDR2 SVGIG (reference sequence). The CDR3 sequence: CAWTSQGGNQPQHF. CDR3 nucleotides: TGTGCCTGGACCTCACAGGGGGGCAATCAGCCCCAGCATTTT.

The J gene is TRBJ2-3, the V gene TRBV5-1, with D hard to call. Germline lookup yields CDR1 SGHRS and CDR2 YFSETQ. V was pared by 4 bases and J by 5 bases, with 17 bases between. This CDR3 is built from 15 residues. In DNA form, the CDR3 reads TGCGCCAGCAGCGACTCCGAGGTGGTGGTAGATACGCAGTATTTT. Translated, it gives CASSDSEVVVDTQYF. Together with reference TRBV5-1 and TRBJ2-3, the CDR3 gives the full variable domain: KAGVTQTPRYLIKTRGQQVTLSCSPISGHRSVSWYQQTPGQGLQFLFEYFSETQRNKGNFPGRFSGRQFSNSRSEMNVSTLELGDSALYLCASSDSEVVVDTQYFGPGTRLTVL.

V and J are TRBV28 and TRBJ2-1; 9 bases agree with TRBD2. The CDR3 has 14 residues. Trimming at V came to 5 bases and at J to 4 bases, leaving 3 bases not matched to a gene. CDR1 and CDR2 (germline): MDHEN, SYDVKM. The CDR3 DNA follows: TGTGCCAGCAGTCTAGCGGGGCATTACAATGAGCAGTTCTTC. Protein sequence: CASSLAGHYNEQFF.

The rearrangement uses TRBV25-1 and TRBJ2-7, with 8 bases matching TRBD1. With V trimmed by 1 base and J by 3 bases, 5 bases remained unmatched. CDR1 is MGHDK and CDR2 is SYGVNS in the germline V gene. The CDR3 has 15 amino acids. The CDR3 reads CASSESGQGRYEQYF. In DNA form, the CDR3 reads TGTGCCAGCAGTGAATCCGGACAGGGTCGCTACGAGCAGTACTTC.

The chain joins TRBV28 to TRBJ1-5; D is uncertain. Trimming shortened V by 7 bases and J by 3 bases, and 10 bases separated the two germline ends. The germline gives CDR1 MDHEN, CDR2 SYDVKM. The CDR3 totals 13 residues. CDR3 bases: TGTGCCAGCAATCCAGGACTCAATCAGCCCCAGCATTTT. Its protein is CASNPGLNQPQHF.

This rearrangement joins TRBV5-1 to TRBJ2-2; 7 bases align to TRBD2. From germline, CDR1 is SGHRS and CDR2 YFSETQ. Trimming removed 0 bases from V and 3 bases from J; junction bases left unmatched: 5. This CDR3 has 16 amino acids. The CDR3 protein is CASSLEPGLYTGELFF. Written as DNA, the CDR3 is TGCGCCAGCAGCTTGGAACCGGGACTATACACCGGGGAGCTGTTTTTT.

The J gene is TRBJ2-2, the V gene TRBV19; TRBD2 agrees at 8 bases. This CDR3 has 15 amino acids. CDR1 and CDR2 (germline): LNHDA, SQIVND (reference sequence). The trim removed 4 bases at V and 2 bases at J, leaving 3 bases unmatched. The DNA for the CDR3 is TGTGCCAGTAGTACCGGGACTAGTAACACCGGGGAGCTGTTTTTT. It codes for CASSTGTSNTGELFF.

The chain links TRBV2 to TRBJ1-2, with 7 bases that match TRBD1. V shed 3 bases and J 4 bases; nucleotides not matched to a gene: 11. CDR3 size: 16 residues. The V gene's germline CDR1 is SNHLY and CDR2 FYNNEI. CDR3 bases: TGTGCCAGCAGTGACGGCTGGGCAGGGGGTGGCTATGGCTACACCTTC. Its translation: CASSDGWAGGGYGYTF.

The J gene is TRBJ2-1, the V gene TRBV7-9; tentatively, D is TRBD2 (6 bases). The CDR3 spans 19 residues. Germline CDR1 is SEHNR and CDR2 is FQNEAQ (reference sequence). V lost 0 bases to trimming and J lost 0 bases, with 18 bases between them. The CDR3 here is CASSLAGGVRLPSYNEQFF. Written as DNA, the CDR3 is TGTGCCAGCAGCTTAGCGGGAGGAGTCCGGCTTCCCTCCTACAATGAGCAGTTCTTC.

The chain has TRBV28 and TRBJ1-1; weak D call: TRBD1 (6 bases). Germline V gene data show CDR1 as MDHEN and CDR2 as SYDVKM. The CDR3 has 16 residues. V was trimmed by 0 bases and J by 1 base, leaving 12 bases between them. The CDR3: CASSLWSGVKNTEAFF. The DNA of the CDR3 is TGTGCCAGCAGTTTATGGTCAGGGGTCAAGAACACTGAAGCTTTCTTT.

As DNA, the CDR3 is TGTGCCAGCAGCTTAGATCATCGGGGGTTGACCGGGGAGCTGTTTTTT. This sequence encodes CASSLDHRGLTGELFF. V usage is TRBV11-3 and J usage is TRBJ2-2; D possibly corresponds to TRBD2 (6 bases). The V end was cut by 0 bases, the J end by 5 bases, with 13 bases between. The CDR3 is made up of 16 amino acids. Germline V lookup: CDR1 SGHNT, CDR2 YENEEA.

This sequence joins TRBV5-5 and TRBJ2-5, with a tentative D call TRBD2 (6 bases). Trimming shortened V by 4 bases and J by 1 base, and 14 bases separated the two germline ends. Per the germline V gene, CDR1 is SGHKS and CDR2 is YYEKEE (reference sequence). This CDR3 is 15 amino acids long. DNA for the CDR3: TGTGCCAGCAGCCCACCACCCGGGGGCCAAGAGACCCAGTACTTC. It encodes CASSPPPGGQETQYF.

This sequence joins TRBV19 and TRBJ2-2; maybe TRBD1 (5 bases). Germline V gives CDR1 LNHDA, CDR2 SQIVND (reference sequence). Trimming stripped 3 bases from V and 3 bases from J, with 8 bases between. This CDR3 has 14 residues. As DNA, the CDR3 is TGTGCCAGTAGTATGGGGCGGCACACCGGGGAGCTGTTTTTT. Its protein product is CASSMGRHTGELFF.

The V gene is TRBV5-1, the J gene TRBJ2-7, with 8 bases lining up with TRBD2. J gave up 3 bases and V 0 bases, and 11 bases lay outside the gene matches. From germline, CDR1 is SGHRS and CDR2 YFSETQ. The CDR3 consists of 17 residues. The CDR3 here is CASSLEGRREGLYEQYF. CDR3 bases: TGCGCCAGCAGCTTGGAAGGTCGCCGGGAGGGCCTCTACGAGCAGTACTTC.

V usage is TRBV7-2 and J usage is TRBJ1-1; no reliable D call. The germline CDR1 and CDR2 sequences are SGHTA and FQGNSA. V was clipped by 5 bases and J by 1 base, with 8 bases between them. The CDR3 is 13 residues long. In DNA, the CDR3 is TGTGCCAGCAGCGAACAGAAGAACACTGAAGCTTTCTTT. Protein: CASSEQKNTEAFF.

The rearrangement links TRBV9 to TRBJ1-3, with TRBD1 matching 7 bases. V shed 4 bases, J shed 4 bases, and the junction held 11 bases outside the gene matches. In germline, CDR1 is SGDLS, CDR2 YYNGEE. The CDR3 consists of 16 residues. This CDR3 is CASSLTTRTGGNTIYF. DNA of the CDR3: TGTGCCAGCAGCCTCACGACCCGGACAGGCGGAAACACCATATATTTT.

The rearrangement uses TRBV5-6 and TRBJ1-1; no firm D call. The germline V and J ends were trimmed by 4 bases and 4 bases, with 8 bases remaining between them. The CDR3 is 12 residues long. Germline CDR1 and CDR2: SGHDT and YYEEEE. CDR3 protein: CASSEVSTEAFF. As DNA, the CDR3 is TGTGCCAGCAGCGAAGTTAGCACTGAAGCTTTCTTT.

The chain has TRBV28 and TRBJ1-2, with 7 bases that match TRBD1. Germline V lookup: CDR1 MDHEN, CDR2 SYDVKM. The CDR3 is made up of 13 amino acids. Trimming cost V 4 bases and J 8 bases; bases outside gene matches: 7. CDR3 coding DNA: TGTGCCAGCAGTTCCCGACAGGGAAACGGCTACACCTTC. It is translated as CASSSRQGNGYTF.

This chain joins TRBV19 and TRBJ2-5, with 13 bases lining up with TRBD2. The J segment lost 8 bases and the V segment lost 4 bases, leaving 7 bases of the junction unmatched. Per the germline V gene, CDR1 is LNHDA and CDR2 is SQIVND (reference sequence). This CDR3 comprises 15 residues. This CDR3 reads CASSTPTSGRGTQYF. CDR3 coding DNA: TGTGCCAGTAGTACACCCACTAGCGGGAGGGGTACCCAGTACTTC.

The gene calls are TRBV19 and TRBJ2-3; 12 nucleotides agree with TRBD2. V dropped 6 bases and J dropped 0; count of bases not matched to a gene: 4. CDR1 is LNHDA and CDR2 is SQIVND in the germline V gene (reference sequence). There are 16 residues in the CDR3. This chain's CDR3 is CASSLGLAGSTDTQYF. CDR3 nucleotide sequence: TGTGCCAGTAGCCTCGGACTAGCGGGAAGCACAGATACGCAGTATTTT.

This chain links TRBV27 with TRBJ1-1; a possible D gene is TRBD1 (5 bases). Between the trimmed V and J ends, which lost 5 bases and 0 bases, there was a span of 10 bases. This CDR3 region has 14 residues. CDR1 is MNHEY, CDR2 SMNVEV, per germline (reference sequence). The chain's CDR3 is CASSARALNTEAFF. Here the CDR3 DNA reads TGTGCCAGCAGTGCCAGGGCTTTGAACACTGAAGCTTTCTTT.

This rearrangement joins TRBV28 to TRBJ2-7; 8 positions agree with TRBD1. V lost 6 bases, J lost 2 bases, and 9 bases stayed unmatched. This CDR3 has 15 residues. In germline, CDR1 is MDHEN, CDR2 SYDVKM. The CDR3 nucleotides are TGTGCCAGCAGGAACGGACAGGGTCTTACCTACGAGCAGTACTTC. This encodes CASRNGQGLTYEQYF.

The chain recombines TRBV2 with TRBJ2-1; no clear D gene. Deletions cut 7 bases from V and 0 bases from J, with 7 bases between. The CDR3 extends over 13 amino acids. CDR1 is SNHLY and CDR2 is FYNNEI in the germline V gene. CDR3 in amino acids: CASKAYSYNEQFF. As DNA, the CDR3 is TGTGCCAGCAAAGCTTACTCCTACAATGAGCAGTTCTTC. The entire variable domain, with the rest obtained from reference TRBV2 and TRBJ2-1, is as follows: EPEVTQTPSHQVTQMGQEVILRCVPISNHLYFYWYRQILGQKVEFLVSFYNNEISEKSEIFDDQFSVERPDGSNFTLKIRSTKLEDSAMYFCASKAYSYNEQFFGPGTRLTVL.

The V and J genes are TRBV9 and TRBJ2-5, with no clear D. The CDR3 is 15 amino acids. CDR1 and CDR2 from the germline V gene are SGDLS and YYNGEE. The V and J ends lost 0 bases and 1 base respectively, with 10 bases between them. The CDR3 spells CASSVEAVTQETQYF. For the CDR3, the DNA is TGTGCCAGCAGCGTAGAGGCGGTAACCCAAGAGACCCAGTACTTC.

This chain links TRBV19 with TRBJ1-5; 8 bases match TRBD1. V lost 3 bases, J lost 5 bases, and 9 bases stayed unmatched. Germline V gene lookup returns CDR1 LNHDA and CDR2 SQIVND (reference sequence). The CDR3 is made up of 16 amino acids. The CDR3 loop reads CASSMGKDRVYQPQHF. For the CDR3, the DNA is TGTGCCAGTAGTATGGGTAAGGACAGGGTCTATCAGCCCCAGCATTTT.

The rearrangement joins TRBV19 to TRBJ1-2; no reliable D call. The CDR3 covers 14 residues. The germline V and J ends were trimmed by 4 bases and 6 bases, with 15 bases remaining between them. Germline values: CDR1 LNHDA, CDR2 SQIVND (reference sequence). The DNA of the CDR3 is TGTGCCAGTAGTAAGGGCGGGGAAGGTCATGGCTACACCTTC. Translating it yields CASSKGGEGHGYTF.

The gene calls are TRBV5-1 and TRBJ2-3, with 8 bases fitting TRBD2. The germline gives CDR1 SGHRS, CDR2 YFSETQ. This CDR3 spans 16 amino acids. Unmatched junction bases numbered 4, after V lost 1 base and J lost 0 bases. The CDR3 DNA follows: TGCGCCAGCAGCTTGCAACTAGCGGCTAGCACAGATACGCAGTATTTT. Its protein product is CASSLQLAASTDTQYF.